Shown below are 14 T cell receptor beta chains from a single sample sequenced in a study of identical twins. MiXCR, run by TCRdb on the 5' RACE reads, gives a single entry per CDR3 protein. This table has 250,000 to 300,000 distinct CDR3 sequences, about 8% appearing once. This sample also appeared in a second study, on yellow fever vaccine responses in identical twins.

The specimen sequenced was CD8+ T cells sorted from blood. Receptors originate from a woman between 18 and 30 years old in good health.

This clonotype was detected a few times. In nucleotides, the CDR3 is TGTGCCACCAAGCTTGTGGGGAACACCGGGGAGCTGTTTTTT. Protein product: CATKLVGNTGELFF. The rearrangement links TRBV15 to TRBJ2-2; no clear D gene. The germline V and J ends were trimmed by 7 bases and 1 base, with 10 bases remaining between them. Per the germline V gene, CDR1 is LNHNV and CDR2 is YYDKDF (reference sequence). The CDR3 spans 14 residues.

The genes are TRBV7-8 and TRBJ2-2; 8 bases align to TRBD1. The V and J ends lost 5 bases and 4 bases, in that order; junction bases with no gene match: 15. This CDR3 region has 18 residues. Germline-derived CDR1 and CDR2 are SGHVS and FQNEAQ. The CDR3 loop reads CASSPTITRTGLTGELFF. CDR3 in DNA: TGTGCCAGCAGCCCAACTATCACCAGGACAGGGCTCACCGGGGAGCTGTTTTTT.

This clonotype was counted between two and nine times. The chain joins TRBV5-1 to TRBJ2-2; D remains unclear. Trimming took off 6 bases at V and 4 bases at J, with 13 bases between the two ends. Germline V gene sequence: CDR1 SGHRS, CDR2 YFSETQ. This CDR3 comprises 14 residues. CDR3 in amino acids: CASIWQPSTGELFF. CDR3 coding DNA: TGCGCCAGCATTTGGCAGCCTAGCACCGGGGAGCTGTTTTTT.

The CDR3: CASSPDRWGSYEQYF. The CDR3 bases are TGTGCCAGCAGCCCGGACAGGTGGGGCTCCTACGAGCAGTACTTC. The gene calls are TRBV12-3 or TRBV12-4 and TRBJ2-7, with 7 nucleotides matching TRBD1. There are 15 residues in the CDR3. The ends lost 6 bases at V and 0 bases at J; junction bases unmatched: 8.

This clonotype has ten or more counts. This chain connects TRBV7-9 to TRBJ2-7; 13 nucleotides align to TRBD2. J gave up 13 bases and V 5 bases, and 8 bases lay outside the gene matches. The CDR3 is 13 residues long. In germline, CDR1 is SEHNR, CDR2 FQNEAQ (reference sequence). The CDR3 spells CASSLGGTSGVYF. The CDR3 coding sequence is TGTGCCAGCAGCCTCGGGGGGACTAGCGGGGTTTACTTC.

The chain couples TRBV9 to TRBJ2-7; D remains ambiguous. The CDR3 length is 12 residues. With 0 bases removed from V and 5 bases from J, the gap between germline ends came to 6 bases. The germline V gene encodes CDR1 SGDLS and CDR2 YYNGEE. CDR3 amino acids: CASSVGQNEQYF. The CDR3 bases are TGTGCCAGCAGCGTAGGGCAGAACGAGCAGTACTTC.

This clonotype was counted at least ten times. The rearrangement uses TRBV4-3 and TRBJ1-1; D uncertain. The CDR3 length is 15 residues. Germline CDR1 and CDR2: LGHNA and YSLEER. Trimming pared 0 bases from V and 0 bases from J, leaving 8 bases between. CDR3 region: CASSQERDLNTEAFF. CDR3 DNA sequence: TGCGCCAGCAGCCAAGAAAGAGACCTGAACACTGAAGCTTTCTTT.

This clonotype was observed a few times. The V and J genes are TRBV5-1 and TRBJ2-5, with TRBD1 identical over 7 bases. CDR3 size: 16 residues. Trimming cost V 3 bases and J 3 bases; bases outside gene matches: 11. Looked up from germline, CDR1 is SGHRS and CDR2 is YFSETQ. CDR3 sequence: CASSSLFRGMEETQYF. CDR3 sequence (DNA): TGCGCCAGCAGCTCGCTGTTCAGGGGGATGGAAGAGACCCAGTACTTC.

The chain carries TRBV4-3 and TRBJ2-5, with D perhaps matching TRBD1 (6 bases). V lost 0 bases, J lost 5 bases, and 10 bases lay in between. This CDR3 is built from 14 residues. Germline V gives CDR1 LGHNA, CDR2 YSLEER. The CDR3 spells CASSQDRGMETQYF. DNA for the CDR3: TGCGCCAGCAGCCAAGATAGGGGGATGGAGACCCAGTACTTC.

This clonotype occurred a few times. The rearrangement links TRBV30 to TRBJ2-7; D is possibly TRBD1 or TRBD2 (6 bases each). Germline V CDR1 and CDR2: GTSNPN, SVGIG (reference sequence). This CDR3 contains 13 residues. With 5 bases removed from V and 2 bases from J, the gap between germline ends came to 13 bases. The CDR3 sequence is CAWGRGTPYEQYF. The CDR3 bases are TGTGCCTGGGGTCGCGGGACACCCTACGAGCAGTACTTC.

The table lists this clonotype with many counts. J is TRBJ2-1 and V is TRBV24-1; 12 nucleotides agree with TRBD2. Germline trimming cut 4 bases from V and 5 bases from J; bases unmatched to any gene: 5. Per the germline V gene, CDR1 is KGHDR and CDR2 is SFDVKD. The CDR3 has 16 amino acids. CDR3 coding DNA: TGTGCCACCAGTGACACGGGACTAGCGGGCCACAATGAGCAGTTCTTC. It yields the protein CATSDTGLAGHNEQFF.

This clonotype was seen only a few times. The chain employs TRBV28 and TRBJ1-5; D not resolved. Trimming stripped 2 bases from V and 3 bases from J, with 11 bases between. CDR1 is MDHEN and CDR2 is SYDVKM in the germline V gene. The CDR3 consists of 15 residues. CDR3 in DNA: TGTGCCAGCAGTTTAATTCACCAGGACAATCAGCCCCAGCATTTT. This encodes CASSLIHQDNQPQHF. Combining the CDR3 with reference TRBV28 and TRBJ1-5 gives the whole variable domain DVKVTQSSRYLVKRTGEKVFLECVQDMDHENMFWYRQDPGLGLRLIYFSYDVKMKEKGDIPEGYSVSREKKERFSLILESASTNQTSMYLCASSLIHQDNQPQHFGDGTRLSIL.

This chain connects TRBV28 to TRBJ2-3; D is perhaps TRBD1 (6 bases). Trimming left V 8 bases short and J 4 bases short, with 19 bases between. The CDR3 is 15 amino acids. Germline CDR1 is MDHEN and CDR2 is SYDVKM. DNA of the CDR3: TGTGCCAGCGGGGCCAGGGGTGGTGTCCCAGATACGCAGTATTTT. Protein: CASGARGGVPDTQYF.

The rearrangement uses TRBV6-2 or TRBV6-3 and TRBJ2-3; D remains unclear. V was cut by 5 bases and J by 3 bases, with 9 bases left in between. Germline loops: CDR1 MNHEY, CDR2 SVGEGT. The CDR3 runs to 13 residues. The CDR3 loop is CASSTGPTDTQYF. DNA for the CDR3: TGTGCCAGCAGTACCGGACCAACAGATACGCAGTATTTT.